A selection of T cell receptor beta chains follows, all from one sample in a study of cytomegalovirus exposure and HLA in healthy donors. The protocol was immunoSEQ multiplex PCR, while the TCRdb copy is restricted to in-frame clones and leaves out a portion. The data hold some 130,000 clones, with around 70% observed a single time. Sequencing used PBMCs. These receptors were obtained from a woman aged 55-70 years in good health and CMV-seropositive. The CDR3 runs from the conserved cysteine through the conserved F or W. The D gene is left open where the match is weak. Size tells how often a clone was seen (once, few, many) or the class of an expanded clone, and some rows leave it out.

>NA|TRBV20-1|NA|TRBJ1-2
TGCAGTGCTAAACAGGCCCATGGCTACACCTTC
CSAKQAHGYTF
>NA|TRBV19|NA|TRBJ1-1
TGTGCCAGTAGTGTAGAGATCTGGAGGATGAACACTGAAGCTTTCTTT
CASSVEIWRMNTEAFF
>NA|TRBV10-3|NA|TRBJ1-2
TGTGCCATCAGTGTTGGAGGGGTACCCTTTGGGGATTATGGCTACACCTTC
CAISVGGVPFGDYGYTF
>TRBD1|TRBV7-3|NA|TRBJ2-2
TGTGCCAGCAGCTTAACCGGGACAGGATTCACCGGGGAGCTGTTTTTT
CASSLTGTGFTGELFF
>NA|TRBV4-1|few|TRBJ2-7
TGCGCCAGCAGCTCCCGGCTAGCGAGTCCCTACGAGCAGTACTTC
CASSSRLASPYEQYF
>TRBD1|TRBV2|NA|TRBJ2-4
TGTGCCAGCAGCAAGGGACAGGGGAGAAACATTCAGTACTTC
CASSKGQGRNIQYF
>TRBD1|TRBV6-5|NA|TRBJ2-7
TGTGCCAGCAGTTACTCGATCCAAGGACAGGGCTACGAGCAGTACTTC
CASSYSIQGQGYEQYF
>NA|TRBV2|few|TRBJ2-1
TGTGCCAGCAGATTTGGGGGCGGATCCTACAATGAGCAGTTCTTC
CASRFGGGSYNEQFF
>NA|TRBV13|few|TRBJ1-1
TGTGCCAGCAGCTTTAAAAACACTGAAGCTTTCTTT
CASSFKNTEAFF
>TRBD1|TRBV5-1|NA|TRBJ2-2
TGCGCCAGCAGCTTGAAATTGGGGACAGGGGGCACCGGGGAGCTGTTTTTT
CASSLKLGTGGTGELFF
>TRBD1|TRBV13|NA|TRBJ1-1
TGTGCCAGCAGCTTCGTACAGGGGGCGAGAGACACTGAAGCTTTCTTT
CASSFVQGARDTEAFF
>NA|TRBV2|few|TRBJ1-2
TGTGCCAGCACCCTGCGTGTGCAGGGGCGGTTCTATGGCTACACCTTC
CASTLRVQGRFYGYTF
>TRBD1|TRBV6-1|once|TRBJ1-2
TGTGCCAGCAGTGAACGGACAGGGGGGCTCCATGGCTACACCTTC
CASSERTGGLHGYTF
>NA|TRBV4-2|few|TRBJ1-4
TGTGCCAGCAGCCCCTCTGGTGAGGTGAATGAAAAACTGTTTTTT
CASSPSGEVNEKLFF
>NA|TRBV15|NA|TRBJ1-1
TGTGCCACCAGCGCTCTGGGGGGAACTGAAGCTTTCTTT
CATSALGGTEAFF
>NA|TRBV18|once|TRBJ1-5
TGTGCCAGCTCACGGTTAGGACAGAACAATCAGCCCCAGCATTTT
CASSRLGQNNQPQHF
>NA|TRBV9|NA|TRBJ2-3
TGTGCCAGCAGCGTAGATGTACGGGGGTCGGATACGCAGTATTTT
CASSVDVRGSDTQYF
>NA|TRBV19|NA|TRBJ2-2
TGTGCCACCCGCTCAGGGAGGAGGAACACCGGGGAGCTGTTTTTT
CATRSGRRNTGELFF
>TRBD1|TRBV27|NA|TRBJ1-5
TGTGCCAGCAGTTTACAGGGGGCCTACTATAGCAATCAGCCCCAGCATTTT
CASSLQGAYYSNQPQHF
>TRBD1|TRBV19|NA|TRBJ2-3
TGTGCCAGTAGTCCATCTCGACAGGGGGGCACAGATACGCAGTATTTT
CASSPSRQGGTDTQYF
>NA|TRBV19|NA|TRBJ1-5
TGTGCCAGTAGTGGGAGTTATAGCAATCAGCCCCAGCATTTT
CASSGSYSNQPQHF
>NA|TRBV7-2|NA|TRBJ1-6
TGTGCCAGCAGCCCCAGGGCCCCTAATTCACCCCTCCACTTT
CASSPRAPNSPLHF
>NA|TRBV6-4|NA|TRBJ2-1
TGTGCCAGCAGTCCCAACAATTACAATGAGCAGTTCTTC
CASSPNNYNEQFF
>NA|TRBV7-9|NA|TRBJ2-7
TGTGCCAGCAGCCTGAGCGAGTCCTACGAGCAGTACTTC
CASSLSESYEQYF
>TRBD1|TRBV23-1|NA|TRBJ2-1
TGCGCCAGCAGTCAGAAACGGGACAGGGGTCTACCCTACAATGAGCAGTTCTTC
CASSQKRDRGLPYNEQFF
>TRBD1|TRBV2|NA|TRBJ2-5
TGTGCCACCCAGGGGGCGCGGGAGACCCAGTACTTC
CATQGARETQYF
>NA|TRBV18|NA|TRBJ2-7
TGTGCCAGCTCACCACCGGTCTCAGGTGGCTGGAACGAGCAGTACTTC
CASSPPVSGGWNEQYF
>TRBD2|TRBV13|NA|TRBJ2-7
TGTGCCAGCAGCTCGACTAGCCGCTCCTACGAGCAGTACTTC
CASSSTSRSYEQYF
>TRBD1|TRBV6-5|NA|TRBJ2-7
TGTGCCAGCAGTAGAAGGGACAGCCTACCCCACGAGCAGTACTTC
CASSRRDSLPHEQYF